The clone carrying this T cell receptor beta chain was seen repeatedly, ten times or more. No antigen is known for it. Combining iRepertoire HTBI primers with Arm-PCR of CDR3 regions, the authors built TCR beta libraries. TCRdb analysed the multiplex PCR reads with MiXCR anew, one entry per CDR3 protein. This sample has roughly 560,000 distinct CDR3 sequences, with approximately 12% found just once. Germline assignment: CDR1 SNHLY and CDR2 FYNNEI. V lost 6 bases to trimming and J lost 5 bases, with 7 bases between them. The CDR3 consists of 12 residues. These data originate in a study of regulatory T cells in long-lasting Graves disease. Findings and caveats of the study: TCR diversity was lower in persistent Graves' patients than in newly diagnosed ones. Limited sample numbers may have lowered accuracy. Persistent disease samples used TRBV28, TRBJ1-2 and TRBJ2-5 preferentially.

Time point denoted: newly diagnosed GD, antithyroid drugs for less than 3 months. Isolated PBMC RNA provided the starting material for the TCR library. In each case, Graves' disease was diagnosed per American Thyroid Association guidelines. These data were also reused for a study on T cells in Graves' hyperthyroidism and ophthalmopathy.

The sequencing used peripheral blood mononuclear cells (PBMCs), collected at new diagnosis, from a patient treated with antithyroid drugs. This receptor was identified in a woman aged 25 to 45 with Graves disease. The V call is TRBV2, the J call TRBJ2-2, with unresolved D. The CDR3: CASRELTGELFF. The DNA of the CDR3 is TGTGCCAGCAGAGAATTGACCGGGGAGCTGTTTTTT. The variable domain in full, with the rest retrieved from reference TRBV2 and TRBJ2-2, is EPEVTQTPSHQVTQMGQEVILRCVPISNHLYFYWYRQILGQKVEFLVSFYNNEISEKSEIFDDQFSVERPDGSNFTLKIRSTKLEDSAMYFCASRELTGELFFGEGSRLTVL.